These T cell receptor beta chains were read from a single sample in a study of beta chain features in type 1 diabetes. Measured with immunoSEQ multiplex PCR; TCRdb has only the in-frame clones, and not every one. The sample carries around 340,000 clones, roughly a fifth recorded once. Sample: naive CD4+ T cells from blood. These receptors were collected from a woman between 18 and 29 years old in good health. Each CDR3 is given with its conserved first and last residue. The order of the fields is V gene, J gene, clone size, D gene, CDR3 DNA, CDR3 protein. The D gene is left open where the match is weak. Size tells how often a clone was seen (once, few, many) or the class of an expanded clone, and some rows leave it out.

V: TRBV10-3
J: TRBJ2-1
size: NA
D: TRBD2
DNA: TGTGCCATCAGTGGCCTAGCGGGGGTAATCGATGAGCAGTTCTTC
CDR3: CAISGLAGVIDEQFF

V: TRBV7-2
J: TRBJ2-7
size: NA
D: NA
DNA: TGTGCCAGCAGCTTAGGGCAGGGCGGGGCCTCCTACGAGCAGTACTTC
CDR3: CASSLGQGGASYEQYF

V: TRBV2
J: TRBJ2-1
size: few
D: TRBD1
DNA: TGTGCCAGCAGCGGACAGGGGGCCTCCTACAATGAGCAGTTCTTC
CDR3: CASSGQGASYNEQFF

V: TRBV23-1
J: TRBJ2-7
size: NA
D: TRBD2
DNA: TGCGCCAGCAGTCAAACCGGGACTAGCAAGGCCTACGAGCAGTACTTC
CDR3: CASSQTGTSKAYEQYF

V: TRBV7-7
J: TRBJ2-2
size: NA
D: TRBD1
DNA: TGTGCTAGCAGAACAGGGGATCGAACCGGGGAGCTGTTTTTT
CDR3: CASRTGDRTGELFF

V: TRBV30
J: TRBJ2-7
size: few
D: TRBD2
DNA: TGTGCCTGGGGGATGAGACTAGCGGTTTACGAGCAGTACTTC
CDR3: CAWGMRLAVYEQYF

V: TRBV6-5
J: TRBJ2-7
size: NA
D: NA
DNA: TGTGCCAGCCCCAGGACACCCTCCTACGAGCAGTACTTC
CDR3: CASPRTPSYEQYF

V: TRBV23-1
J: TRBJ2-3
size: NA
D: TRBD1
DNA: TGCGCCAGCAGTCGTCACCTCCGGGACAGGTTTAGGATCATCTGTACAGATACGCAGTATTTT
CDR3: CASSRHLRDRFRIICTDTQYF

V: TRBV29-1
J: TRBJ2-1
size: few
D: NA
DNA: TGCAGCGTCCTCCGGGACTGGGTGTACCATGAGCAGTTCTTC
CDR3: CSVLRDWVYHEQFF

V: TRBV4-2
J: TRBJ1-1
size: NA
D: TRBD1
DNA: TGTGCCAGCAGCCAGGGAACAGGGGGGCAAAACACTGAAGCTTTCTTT
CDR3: CASSQGTGGQNTEAFF

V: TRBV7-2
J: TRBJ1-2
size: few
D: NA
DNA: TGTGCCAGCAGCTTGGAGACGGGGGACTATGGCTACACCTTC
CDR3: CASSLETGDYGYTF

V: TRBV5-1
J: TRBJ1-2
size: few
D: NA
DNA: TGCGCCAGCAGCTTGGGGACAGCTAACTATGGCTACACCTTC
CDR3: CASSLGTANYGYTF

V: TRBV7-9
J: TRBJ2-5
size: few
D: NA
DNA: TGTGCCAGCAGCTTAGGCGTGTCCAACCAGGGAGAGACCCAGTACTTC
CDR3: CASSLGVSNQGETQYF

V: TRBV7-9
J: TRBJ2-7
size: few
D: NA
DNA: TGTGCCAGCAGCTTAGATGCTCGCTACCACGAGCAGTACTTC
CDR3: CASSLDARYHEQYF

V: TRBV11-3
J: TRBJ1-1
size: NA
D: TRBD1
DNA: TGTGCCAGCTTACAGGGGGAAAACACTGAAGCTTTCTTT
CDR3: CASLQGENTEAFF

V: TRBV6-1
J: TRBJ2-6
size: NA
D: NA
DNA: TGTGCCAGCATGAGGGCTGGGGCCAACGTCCTGACTTTC
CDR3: CASMRAGANVLTF

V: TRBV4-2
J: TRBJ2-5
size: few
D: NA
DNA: TGTGCCAGCAGCCGCACGAATGTGGGGAGAGAGACCCAGTACTTC
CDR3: CASSRTNVGRETQYF

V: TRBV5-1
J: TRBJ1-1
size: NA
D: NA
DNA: TGCGCCAGCAGCCCCCAGCGTGCGGACACTGAAGCTTTCTTT
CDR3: CASSPQRADTEAFF

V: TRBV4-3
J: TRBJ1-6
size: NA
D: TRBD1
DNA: TGCGCCAGCAGCCAAGTTGTATCGACAGGGAGCTCCTATAATTCACCCCTCCACTTT
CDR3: CASSQVVSTGSSYNSPLHF

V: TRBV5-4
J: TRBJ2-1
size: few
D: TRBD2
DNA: TGTGCCAGCAGTCCCGGGACTAGTCCCTACAATGAGCAGTTCTTC
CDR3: CASSPGTSPYNEQFF

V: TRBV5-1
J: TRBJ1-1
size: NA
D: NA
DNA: TGCGCCAGCAGCCGCCGGACAGACACTGAAGCTTTCTTT
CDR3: CASSRRTDTEAFF

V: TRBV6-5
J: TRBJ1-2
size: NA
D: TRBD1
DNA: TGTGCCAGCAGTTACTCAGGGGGCCAGGGAAACTATGGCTACACCTTC
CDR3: CASSYSGGQGNYGYTF